The 8 T cell receptor beta chains below come from one sample, sequenced in a study of shared T cell receptors in the human thymus. Repertoires were generated with immunoSEQ multiplex PCR, while TCRdb's copy carries only in-frame clones and drops some. The table records around 730,000 clones, over 75% of them present only once. The data also belong to a second study, concerning human thymus T cells.

Material: thymocytes. All receptors derive from a girl under three years old with a congenital heart defect.

This clone was seen only once. V and J are TRBV15 and TRBJ2-1; weak D call: TRBD1 (6 bases). The germline V gene has CDR1 LNHNV and CDR2 YYDKDF (reference sequence). Trimming shortened V by 3 bases and J by 4 bases, and 13 bases separated the two germline ends. The CDR3 runs 15 residues. The CDR3 region has the DNA TGTGCCACCAGCAGTAAAAACAGGGAATACAATGAGCAGTTCTTC. Its translation: CATSSKNREYNEQFF.

The V gene is TRBV7-2, the J gene TRBJ2-7; possibly TRBD1 for D (5 bases). CDR1 and CDR2 from the germline V gene are SGHTA and FQGNSA. Trimming took off 7 bases at V and 0 bases at J, with 16 bases between the two ends. The CDR3 sequence is 15 residues long. In nucleotides, the CDR3 is TGTGCCAGCAACCTGCCCAGGGCTAACTCCTACGAGCAGTACTTC. It yields the protein CASNLPRANSYEQYF. Full variable domain (rest looked up from reference TRBV7-2 and TRBJ2-7): GAGVSQSPSNKVTEKGKDVELRCDPISGHTALYWYRQSLGQGLEFLIYFQGNSAPDKSGLPSDRFSAERTGGSVSTLTIQRTQQEDSAVYLCASNLPRANSYEQYFGPGTRLTVT.

This clone appeared once. V and J are TRBV7-2 and TRBJ2-7; TRBD2 aligns across 13 bases. The trim removed 4 bases at V and 4 bases at J, leaving 4 bases unmatched. This CDR3 is 15 amino acids long. Germline CDR1 reads SGHTA; CDR2 reads FQGNSA. The CDR3 DNA follows: TGTGCCAGCAGCTCCAGGACTAGCGGGGGATACGAGCAGTACTTC. Its translation is CASSSRTSGGYEQYF.

The V and J genes are TRBV5-1 and TRBJ2-7; D gene uncertain. The germline gives CDR1 SGHRS, CDR2 YFSETQ. The CDR3 extends over 14 amino acids. V gave up 4 bases and J gave up 2 bases, with 13 bases separating them. This chain's CDR3 is CASSPGLLPYEQYF. The DNA of the CDR3 is TGCGCCAGCAGCCCGGGTCTCCTCCCCTACGAGCAGTACTTC.

This clone was seen only once. The CDR3, as DNA: TGCGCCAGCAGCTTGGATGAGGGTTGCTCGAACACTGAAGCTTTCTTT. Protein sequence: CASSLDEGCSNTEAFF. The chain combines TRBV5-1 with TRBJ1-1; D not certain. There are 16 residues in the CDR3. CDR1 is SGHRS and CDR2 is YFSETQ in the germline V gene. V gave up 0 bases and J gave up 1 base, with 13 bases separating them.

The V gene is TRBV28, the J gene TRBJ2-3; 13 positions agree with TRBD2. Germline CDR1 reads MDHEN; CDR2 reads SYDVKM. V shed 5 bases, J shed 5 bases, and the junction held 7 bases outside the gene matches. The CDR3 length is 16 residues. Here the CDR3 DNA reads TGTGCCAGCAGTCCGACTAGCGGGGGGTTCCTAGATACGCAGTATTTT. Translation: CASSPTSGGFLDTQYF.

The rearrangement uses TRBV6-1 and TRBJ2-2; 8 bases match TRBD1. This CDR3 has 14 residues. Losses at the gene ends were 8 bases for V and 6 bases for J; bases not matched to a gene: 8. Per the germline V gene, CDR1 is MNHNS and CDR2 is SASEGT. In DNA form, the CDR3 reads TGTGCCAGCGGAGGACAGGGTGGGGCCGGGGAGCTGTTTTTT. Translation gives CASGGQGGAGELFF.

The chain carries TRBV10-3 and TRBJ1-1; TRBD1 matches at 10 bases. This CDR3 region has 19 residues. The germline V gene encodes CDR1 ENHRY and CDR2 SYGVKD. Trimming at V came to 3 bases and at J to 4 bases, leaving 17 bases not matched to a gene. The CDR3 loop is CAISEHQVPGQGLVTEAFF. The CDR3 DNA follows: TGTGCCATCAGTGAACACCAAGTCCCGGGACAGGGGTTGGTCACTGAAGCTTTCTTT.